A single sample gave rise to the 22 T cell receptor beta chains below, sequenced in a study of blood T cell repertoires in COVID-19. Clones were sequenced by immunoSEQ multiplex PCR, and TCRdb holds only the in-frame ones, with some missing. This sample has around 140,000 clones; 80% to 90% occur once, and the top ten carry roughly a tenth. Sequencing input: peripheral blood. Receptors originate from a man aged 55 to 69 with active or convalescent COVID-19.

The V and J genes are TRBV14 and TRBJ2-2; 7 nucleotides agree with TRBD1. Germline V lookup: CDR1 SGHDN, CDR2 FVKESK. V was clipped by 4 bases and J by 6 bases; unmatched bases: 2. This CDR3 spans 13 amino acids. The CDR3 coding sequence is TGTGCCAGCAGCCGGCAGGGGGCCGGGGAGCTGTTTTTT. Translating it yields CASSRQGAGELFF.

J is TRBJ1-1 and V is TRBV27; TRBD1 matches at 7 bases. The V gene end was trimmed by 6 bases and the J gene end by 4 bases; junction bases not matched to a gene: 8. This CDR3 has 14 residues. The germline V gene encodes CDR1 MNHEY and CDR2 SMNVEV (reference sequence). The CDR3 region has the DNA TGTGCCAGCAGCCGCGACAGGGCTTTCACTGAAGCTTTCTTT. It codes for CASSRDRAFTEAFF.

The chain couples TRBV4-3 to TRBJ1-1; possible D gene TRBD1, 5 bases. V was trimmed by 1 base and J by 4 bases, leaving 19 bases between them. This CDR3 has 17 amino acids. Germline V gene lookup returns CDR1 LGHNA and CDR2 YSLEER. In nucleotides, the CDR3 is TGCGCCAGCAGCCAAGGCCCAAAAAGGGGATGGGGCACTGAAGCTTTCTTT. Protein: CASSQGPKRGWGTEAFF.

The chain links TRBV4-1 to TRBJ2-1; 8 nucleotides align to TRBD2. Germline trimming cut 0 bases from V and 6 bases from J; bases unmatched to any gene: 7. There are 16 residues in the CDR3. In germline, CDR1 is MGHRA, CDR2 YSYEKL. The CDR3, as DNA: TGCGCCAGCAGCCAAGATTTTGGCGGGGGGATCAATGAGCAGTTCTTC. Translating it yields CASSQDFGGGINEQFF.

The chain has TRBV27 and TRBJ1-1; maybe TRBD1 (6 bases). V lost 2 bases to trimming and J lost 4 bases, with 23 bases between them. CDR1 MNHEY and CDR2 SMNVEV come from the germline V gene (reference sequence). The CDR3 is 18 residues long. The CDR3 loop is CASSLNRGGEGSATEAFF. CDR3 DNA sequence: TGTGCCAGCAGTTTAAATCGCGGGGGCGAGGGATCGGCCACTGAAGCTTTCTTT.

The chain combines TRBV27 with TRBJ1-3, with D perhaps TRBD1 (5 bases). Germline-derived CDR1 and CDR2 are MNHEY and SMNVEV (reference sequence). The V gene lost 5 bases and the J gene lost 4 bases, with 9 bases spanning the gap. CDR3 length: 13 residues. For the CDR3, the DNA is TGTGCCAGCAGTCTCCGGGGGGGAAACACCATATATTTT. As protein: CASSLRGGNTIYF.

V is TRBV6-5 and J is TRBJ2-7, with 10 bases that match TRBD1. The J segment lost 4 bases and the V segment lost 4 bases, leaving 7 bases of the junction unmatched. CDR3 length: 15 amino acids. The germline CDR1 and CDR2 sequences are MNHEY and SVGAGI. DNA of the CDR3: TGTGCCAGCAGTTTCCCCAGGACAGGGGGGTACGAGCAGTACTTC. It specifies CASSFPRTGGYEQYF.

CDR3 sequence reads: CASSRQGANTEAFF. The CDR3 DNA is TGTGCCAGCAGCAGACAGGGGGCCAACACTGAAGCTTTCTTT. The chain recombines TRBV7-9 with TRBJ1-1; 10 nucleotides agree with TRBD1. The CDR3 loop spans 14 amino acids. The germline CDR1 and CDR2 sequences are SEHNR and FQNEAQ (reference sequence). V lost 5 bases to trimming and J lost 2 bases; unmatched junction nucleotides: 2.

The rearrangement links TRBV2 to TRBJ1-5, with a weak D call TRBD1 (5 bases). The CDR3 length is 16 residues. V shed 2 bases and J shed 2 bases, with 13 bases lying between them. Per the germline V gene, CDR1 is SNHLY and CDR2 is FYNNEI. For the CDR3, the DNA is TGTGCCAGCAGTGAACTGCGCCCGGGGGGCAATCAGCCCCAGCATTTT. Translated, it gives CASSELRPGGNQPQHF.

V usage is TRBV30 and J usage is TRBJ1-1, with D tentatively TRBD1 (5 bases). This CDR3 contains 12 residues. Germline lookup yields CDR1 GTSNPN and CDR2 SVGIG (reference sequence). The V end was cut by 3 bases, the J end by 10 bases, with 15 bases between. The CDR3, as DNA: TGTGCCTGGAGGGACATGGGCCGAGGAGCTTTCTTT. This sequence encodes CAWRDMGRGAFF. The full variable domain, its missing parts supplied by reference TRBV30 and TRBJ1-1, is SQTIHQWPATLVQPVGSPLSLECTVEGTSNPNLYWYRQAAGRGLQLLFYSVGIGQISSEVPQNLSASRPQDRQFILSSKKLLLSDSGFYLCAWRDMGRGAFFGQGTRLTVV.

This chain joins TRBV14 and TRBJ2-5, with TRBD1 as a possible D gene (6 bases). Germline CDR1 and CDR2: SGHDN and FVKESK. Between the trimmed V and J ends, which lost 4 bases and 4 bases, there was a span of 16 bases. The CDR3 is 15 residues long. CDR3 sequence (DNA): TGTGCCAGCAGCCTAACATACAGGGATAGAGAGACCCAGTACTTC. Residues: CASSLTYRDRETQYF.

The V gene is TRBV30, the J gene TRBJ1-5; D may be TRBD1 (6 bases). The V end lost 3 bases, the J end lost 3 bases, and 15 bases lay between the germline ends. There are 15 residues in the CDR3. In germline, CDR1 is GTSNPN, CDR2 SVGIG (reference sequence). CDR3 region: CAWSADSGDNQPQHF. The CDR3 region has the DNA TGTGCCTGGAGCGCGGACAGTGGGGACAATCAGCCCCAGCATTTT.

This clone was seen only once. The chain couples TRBV11-3 to TRBJ2-1; tentative D call: TRBD2 (5 bases). Germline V gene sequence: CDR1 SGHNT, CDR2 YENEEA. The CDR3 is 13 residues long. Deletions cut 7 bases from V and 8 bases from J, with 15 bases between. The CDR3 protein is CASTEVRGHEQFF. The CDR3, as DNA: TGTGCCAGCACCGAAGTGAGAGGGCATGAGCAGTTCTTC.

The gene calls are TRBV20-1 and TRBJ1-2; a weak D match, TRBD1 (6 bases). Trimming cost V 7 bases and J 5 bases, with 11 bases left between them. Germline V gives CDR1 DFQATT, CDR2 SNEGSKA (reference sequence). There are 11 residues in the CDR3. The CDR3 loop is CSVTGPYGYTF. The CDR3 DNA sequence: TGCAGTGTTACAGGGCCATATGGCTACACCTTC.

The chain has TRBV24-1 and TRBJ2-1; the D gene is possibly TRBD1 (6 bases). The CDR3 runs to 15 residues. Germline lookup yields CDR1 KGHDR and CDR2 SFDVKD. V was clipped by 4 bases and J by 4 bases, with 13 bases between them. The CDR3 DNA sequence: TGTGCCACCAGTGACCCCCGACAGGTATACAATGAGCAGTTCTTC. Protein sequence: CATSDPRQVYNEQFF.

This clone was detected only a few times. The chain couples TRBV6-6 to TRBJ2-2; 11 bases are shared with TRBD2. V trimming: 5 bases; J trimming: 4 bases; junction bases outside the gene matches: 0. The CDR3 is made up of 14 amino acids. The germline CDR1 and CDR2 sequences are MNHNY and SVGAGI (reference sequence). In nucleotides, the CDR3 is TGTGCCAGCAGTACTAGCGGGGGCACCGGGGAGCTGTTTTTT. It encodes CASSTSGGTGELFF.

The chain uses TRBV3-1 (or the pseudogene TRBV3-2) and TRBJ2-1; TRBD2 matches at 16 bases. Germline CDR1 and CDR2: LGHDT and YNNKEL (reference sequence). The CDR3 covers 18 residues. Trimming took 3 bases from V and 7 from J; bases not matched to a gene: 9. The CDR3 nucleotides read TGTGCCAGCAGCCACACGGGACTAGCGGGAGGGCCTTCAAATGAGCAGTTCTTC. Translated: CASSHTGLAGGPSNEQFF.

The CDR3 sequence: CASSLTNSGNTIYF. CDR3 nucleotide sequence: TGCGCCAGCAGCTTGACAAACTCTGGAAACACCATATATTTT. The chain combines TRBV5-1 with TRBJ1-3, with D unclear. V was cut by 1 base and J by 0 bases, with 5 bases left in between. Germline V gene data show CDR1 as SGHRS and CDR2 as YFSETQ. This CDR3 has 14 residues.

J is TRBJ2-3 and V is TRBV7-9, with D unresolved. Trimming shortened V by 4 bases and J by 2 bases, and 7 bases separated the two germline ends. This CDR3 spans 13 amino acids. Per the germline V gene, CDR1 is SEHNR and CDR2 is FQNEAQ (reference sequence). The DNA for the CDR3 is TGTGCCAGCAGCTCATCTAACACAGATACGCAGTATTTT. Translated, it gives CASSSSNTDTQYF.

The chain couples TRBV4-1 to TRBJ1-2; no clear D gene. This CDR3 is built from 15 residues. Between the trimmed V and J ends, which lost 1 base and 2 bases, there was a span of 11 bases. Per germline, CDR1 MGHRA and CDR2 YSYEKL. As DNA, the CDR3 is TGCGCCAGCAGCCAAGTACCGGGAGGAAACTATGGCTACACCTTC. It yields the protein CASSQVPGGNYGYTF.

The chain links TRBV27 to TRBJ2-7, with TRBD1 matching over 9 bases. The CDR3 is 15 amino acids. The junction had 10 bases not matched to a gene; V was cut back by 6 bases and J by 4 bases. CDR1 is MNHEY and CDR2 is SMNVEV in the germline V gene (reference sequence). This chain's CDR3 is CASRNIGTGYYEQYV. In nucleotides, the CDR3 is TGTGCCAGCAGAAATATCGGGACAGGGTATTACGAGCAGTACGTC.

The chain carries TRBV6-5 and TRBJ1-1; TRBD1 might be the D (6 bases). V was cut by 2 bases and J by 1 base, with 8 bases left in between. The CDR3 contains 14 residues. Germline V gene lookup returns CDR1 MNHEY and CDR2 SVGAGI. The CDR3, as DNA: TGTGCCAGCAGTTACGGACAGCGGAACACTGAAGCTTTCTTT. Its translation: CASSYGQRNTEAFF.